The clone carrying this T cell receptor (beta chain) was detected a few times. The antigen remains undetermined. This sample stems from a study of cytomegalovirus exposure and HLA in healthy donors. Study-wide findings and caveats: TCR beta sequences reportedly predicted the HLA-A and HLA-B alleles of most subjects accurately. Analyses of presence and absence presupposed an approximately uniform sequencing depth across donors. In an earlier analysis, in some 500 donors, most V segments appeared productive either ~90% or ~30% of the time.

J gave up 8 bases and V 4 bases, and 8 bases lay outside the gene matches. The CDR3 runs to 15 residues. CDR1 is MNHNY, CDR2 SVGAGI, per germline (reference sequence). Vbeta (60) and Jbeta (13) primers were used in the PCR. Sequencing was performed with immunoSEQ multiplex PCR; in TCRdb, only in-frame clones are kept and a portion is missing. The table lists 130,000 or so clones, approximately 80% of them singletons. This TCR derives from a male donor in good health and CMV-seropositive. Sequenced input: PBMCs. The chain combines TRBV6-6 with TRBJ1-4; TRBD1 agrees at 9 bases. CDR3 sequence (DNA): TGTGCCAGCAGTTCCTTACAGGGGGCGAGGGAAAAACTGTTTTTT. This sequence encodes CASSSLQGAREKLFF.